This is a list of T cell receptor beta chains from one sample in a study of T-cell memory formation after mild COVID-19. TCRdb independently ran MiXCR on the 5' RACE reads; one entry per CDR3 protein. This sample has under 550,000 distinct CDR3 sequences, with about 20% found just once. The material sequenced was PBMCs or a T cell subset sorted from them (not recorded which). The receptors shown here come from a man in his late teens or twenties who had mild COVID-19 (a few samples of this study predate the infection). Cell type and time point are not known. CDR3s include the opening cysteine and the closing phenylalanine or tryptophan. D genes are given only for firm matches. Some rows have no size entry. The others give once, few or many, or a class for an expanded clone.

j_call | v_call | clone_size | d_call | cdr3_aa | cdr3_nt
TRBJ2-3 | TRBV7-2 | few | . | CASSFSGSRTDTQYF | TGTGCCAGCAGTTTTAGCGGTTCTCGCACAGATACGCAGTATTTT
TRBJ2-3 | TRBV18 | once | . | CASSPDRLTDTQYF | TGTGCCAGCTCACCGGACAGACTCACAGATACGCAGTATTTT
TRBJ1-6 | TRBV13 | few | . | CASSFRTANSPLHF | TGTGCCAGCAGCTTTCGGACCGCCAATTCACCCCTCCACTTT
TRBJ2-3 | TRBV7-2 | . | . | CASSLGVWGPLSDTQYF | TGTGCCAGCAGCTTAGGGGTGTGGGGGCCATTATCGGATACGCAGTATTTT
TRBJ2-3 | TRBV7-9 | . | . | CASSLAQSSTDTQYF | TGTGCCAGCAGCTTAGCACAGTCTAGCACAGATACGCAGTATTTT
TRBJ1-1 | TRBV6-2/TRBV6-3 | . | . | CASSTPGGDLEAFF | TGTGCCAGCAGTACGCCCGGCGGGGACCTAGAAGCTTTCTTT
TRBJ2-6 | TRBV10-3 | . | TRBD1 | CAIRSFAGGGANVLTF | TGTGCCATCAGAAGTTTTGCAGGGGGAGGGGCCAACGTCCTGACTTTC
TRBJ1-6 | TRBV20-1 | many | . | CSARDNNSPLHF | TGCAGTGCCCGGGACAATAATTCACCCCTCCACTTT
TRBJ1-1 | TRBV4-3 | . | . | CASSHDRDLEAFF | TGCGCCAGCAGCCACGACCGGGACCTTGAAGCTTTCTTT
TRBJ2-7 | TRBV5-1 | . | . | CASSRPGAESYEQYF | TGCGCCAGCAGCCGGCCGGGGGCAGAGAGCTACGAGCAGTACTTC
TRBJ2-7 | TRBV4-3 | . | . | CASSGGLAPTYEQYF | TGCGCCAGCAGCGGGGGGCTAGCACCTACCTACGAGCAGTACTTC
TRBJ2-5 | TRBV7-9 | . | TRBD2 | CASSPQPWTSGGQETQYF | TGTGCCAGCAGCCCACAACCCTGGACTAGCGGGGGCCAAGAGACCCAGTACTTC
TRBJ2-2 | TRBV27 | . | TRBD1 | CASSSSPGTANTGELFF | TGTGCCAGCAGTTCCAGCCCCGGGACAGCGAACACCGGGGAGCTGTTTTTT
TRBJ1-4 | TRBV6-5 | . | . | CASSYSIATNEKLFF | TGTGCCAGCAGTTACTCGATTGCCACTAATGAAAAACTGTTTTTT
TRBJ1-6 | TRBV6-1 | few | . | CASSERTGAQSPLHF | TGTGCCAGCAGTGAAAGGACGGGGGCCCAATCACCCCTCCACTTT
TRBJ2-3 | TRBV10-1 | few | . | CASKGGGTDTQYF | TGCGCCAGCAAAGGAGGGGGTACGGATACGCAGTATTTT
TRBJ2-2 | TRBV5-6 | . | . | CASSRRQITNTGELFF | TGTGCCAGCAGTCGCAGACAAATTACGAACACCGGGGAGCTGTTTTTT
TRBJ1-1 | TRBV28 | few | TRBD1 | CASSSTGVGAFF | TGTGCCAGCAGTTCGACAGGGGTTGGAGCTTTCTTT
TRBJ2-5 | TRBV7-2 | few | TRBD2 | CASSLGLDGTQYF | TGTGCCAGCAGCTTGGGACTAGACGGGACCCAGTACTTC
TRBJ2-1 | TRBV5-1 | few | . | CASIGVLGVSYNEQFF | TGCGCCAGCATAGGTGTACTTGGGGTATCCTACAATGAGCAGTTCTTC
TRBJ1-1 | TRBV7-2 | many | TRBD1 | CASSPRTGGNTEAFF | TGTGCCAGCAGCCCGCGGACAGGGGGAAACACTGAAGCTTTCTTT
TRBJ1-5 | TRBV6-5 | . | . | CASSSHRSNQPQHF | TGTGCCAGCAGTTCCCATCGGAGCAATCAGCCCCAGCATTTT
TRBJ2-7 | TRBV21-1 | few | . | CASSKWGTPRRRAYEQYF | TGTGCCAGCAGCAAATGGGGGACACCTCGAAGGCGAGCCTACGAGCAGTACTTC
TRBJ2-4 | TRBV4-1 | . | TRBD2 | CASSHPGGALSAKNIQYF | TGCGCCAGCAGCCACCCCGGGGGGGCCTTATCGGCCAAAAACATTCAGTACTTC
TRBJ1-5 | TRBV7-2 | many | . | CASSSPKAGQPQHF | TGTGCCAGCAGCTCCCCCAAGGCAGGTCAGCCCCAGCATTTT
TRBJ2-5 | TRBV29-1 | . | . | CSAQVETQYF | TGCAGCGCCCAAGTAGAGACCCAGTACTTC
TRBJ1-1 | TRBV29-1 | . | TRBD1 | CSVQRQGNTEAFF | TGCAGCGTTCAACGACAGGGGAACACTGAAGCTTTCTTT
TRBJ1-1 | TRBV3-1 | few | . | CASSQESPPTEAFF | TGTGCCAGCAGCCAAGAAAGCCCACCCACTGAAGCTTTCTTT
TRBJ1-2 | TRBV20-1 | few | . | CSARRQGAFYGYTF | TGCAGTGCTAGGCGGCAGGGAGCTTTCTATGGCTACACCTTC
TRBJ2-1 | TRBV20-1 | . | . | CSAGVEQFF | TGCAGTGCGGGGGTAGAGCAGTTCTTC
TRBJ1-1 | TRBV5-1 | . | TRBD1 | CASSLWTGGNTEAFF | TGCGCCAGCAGCCTATGGACAGGGGGTAACACTGAAGCTTTCTTT
TRBJ2-6 | TRBV5-4 | . | . | CASSFAPQLSGANVLTF | TGTGCCAGCAGCTTTGCGCCTCAACTCTCTGGGGCCAACGTCCTGACTTTC
TRBJ1-3 | TRBV27 | few | . | CASARGGPAGNTIYF | TGTGCCAGCGCCCGGGGGGGGCCGGCTGGAAACACCATATATTTT
TRBJ1-2 | TRBV12-3/TRBV12-4 | . | TRBD1 | CASSLGDRAGYTF | TGTGCCAGCAGTTTAGGGGACAGGGCTGGCTACACCTTC
TRBJ1-5 | TRBV12-3/TRBV12-4 | many | TRBD1 | CASSPDGTGNQPQHF | TGTGCCAGCAGTCCAGACGGGACAGGGAATCAGCCCCAGCATTTT
TRBJ2-5 | TRBV15 | . | . | CATSRAVGRETQYF | TGTGCCACCAGCAGAGCGGTGGGACGGGAGACCCAGTACTTC
TRBJ2-7 | TRBV19 | . | . | CASSMPGPYEQYF | TGTGCCAGTAGTATGCCAGGCCCCTACGAGCAGTACTTC
TRBJ2-2 | TRBV7-8 | . | TRBD1 | CASSLDRGTPGTGELFF | TGTGCCAGCAGCCTCGACAGGGGGACCCCGGGCACCGGGGAGCTGTTTTTT
TRBJ2-5 | TRBV7-8 | . | TRBD2 | CASSPGLAGGQETQYF | TGTGCCAGCAGTCCCGGACTAGCGGGGGGGCAAGAGACCCAGTACTTC
TRBJ2-1 | TRBV7-8 | few | . | CASSLEGMSYNEQFF | TGTGCCAGCAGCTTAGAAGGGATGTCCTACAATGAGCAGTTCTTC
TRBJ2-2 | TRBV12-3/TRBV12-4 | many | . | CASSLGLTGELFF | TGTGCCAGCAGTTTAGGTCTCACCGGGGAGCTGTTTTTT
TRBJ2-6 | TRBV30 | . | . | CAWSIRGGANVLTF | TGTGCCTGGAGTATCCGTGGGGGGGCCAACGTCCTGACTTTC
TRBJ1-1 | TRBV30 | . | . | CAWSRGPTEAFF | TGTGCCTGGAGTAGAGGACCCACTGAAGCTTTCTTT
TRBJ2-7 | TRBV27 | few | . | CASSRWTRSGYEQYF | TGTGCCAGCAGTCGATGGACTCGAAGCGGCTACGAGCAGTACTTC
TRBJ2-3 | TRBV7-2 | . | . | CASSLPVELGKDTQYF | TGTGCCAGCAGCTTACCCGTAGAGTTGGGGAAAGATACGCAGTATTTT
TRBJ2-5 | TRBV11-3 | . | TRBD1 | CASSSGQGHQETQYF | TGTGCCAGCAGCTCAGGACAGGGCCACCAAGAGACCCAGTACTTC
TRBJ2-1 | TRBV6-1 | many | . | CASSVLTGTRDNEQFF | TGTGCCAGCAGTGTCCTGACCGGGACCCGAGACAATGAGCAGTTCTTC
TRBJ1-5 | TRBV12-3/TRBV12-4 | many | TRBD1 | CASRPTGGQVQPQHF | TGTGCCAGCAGACCGACAGGGGGCCAGGTGCAGCCCCAGCATTTT
TRBJ2-3 | TRBV7-2 | many | . | CASSQGGNRAQYF | TGTGCCAGCTCACAGGGCGGGAATCGTGCGCAGTATTTT
TRBJ2-3 | TRBV10-3 | few | . | CAIREVSDTQYF | TGTGCCATCCGCGAAGTCTCAGATACGCAGTATTTT
TRBJ2-6 | TRBV29-1 | . | . | CSVVVSGANVLTF | TGCAGCGTTGTAGTCTCTGGGGCCAACGTCCTGACTTTC
TRBJ1-1 | TRBV5-5 | few | . | CASSLWQVATEAFF | TGTGCCAGCAGCTTGTGGCAGGTCGCCACTGAAGCTTTCTTT